This entry features one T cell receptor beta chain sequence. This sample stems from a study of blood T cell repertoires in COVID-19. Study overall: The samples span acute and convalescent COVID-19 from the United States, Italy and Spain. PBMCs, B-cell-depleted T cells, or T cells were the source of the cDNA or gDNA that made up the material.

Original handling: Nucleated cell number was recorded as an estimate derived from reference gene primer amplification. This table comes from immunoSEQ multiplex PCR, and its TCRdb copy is limited to in-frame clones, with some not included. The DNA gave D and trimming, while V, J and clone size come from that table. The sample yields a few hundred thousand clones, around 84% seen once. This sequence originates from a woman in her thirties or forties who had recovered from COVID-19. Sequencing was done on a sample of peripheral blood.

The CDR3 protein is CAWSQGSLNTGELFF. The CDR3 DNA reads as TGTGCCTGGAGTCAGGGCAGCCTGAACACCGGGGAGCTGTTTTTT. The genes are TRBV30 and TRBJ2-2; D might be TRBD1 (5 bases). Germline assignment: CDR1 GTSNPN and CDR2 SVGIG (reference sequence). V shed 2 bases and J shed 1 base, with 11 bases lying between them. This CDR3 has 15 residues.